The clone carrying this T cell receptor beta chain has only one observation. Its antigen remains unknown. These data belong to a study of cytomegalovirus exposure and HLA in healthy donors. On the study more broadly: In a later analysis, the 130 or so validation repertoires were reported to have used the same platform as the 600 to 800 first-cohort repertoires. Study outcomes and limitations: Cytomegalovirus-associated status was assigned to about 170 TCR beta chains. Clusters of TCRs from the first cohort tended to co-occur in the 120 or so validation repertoires (as a later analysis found). Cytomegalovirus status was reportedly diagnosed by the classifier with high specificity and sensitivity.

CDR3 length: 14 residues. V shed 4 bases, J shed 3 bases, and the junction held 4 bases outside the gene matches. Germline lookup yields CDR1 SGHAT and CDR2 FQNNGV. The data were produced by immunoSEQ multiplex PCR, yet TCRdb's version contains in-frame clones alone and is incomplete. Of some 210,000 clones in the sample, about nine tenths were seen once. The genes are TRBV11-2 and TRBJ1-2; 8 bases align to TRBD1. The source is a woman aged 18-35 years in good health and CMV-seropositive. Sequencing used PBMCs. The CDR3 nucleotides read TGTGCCAGCAGCTCACAGGGGGGTGACTATGGCTACACCTTC. Amino acid sequence: CASSSQGGDYGYTF. The full variable domain, with the rest looked up from reference TRBV11-2 and TRBJ1-2, is EAGVAQSPRYKIIEKRQSVAFWCNPISGHATLYWYQQILGQGPKLLIQFQNNGVVDDSQLPKDRFSAERLKGVDSTLKIQPAKLEDSAVYLCASSSQGGDYGYTFGSGTRLTVV.